Sequencing of this T cell receptor beta chain was carried out in a study of shared T cell receptors in the human thymus. Profiled with immunoSEQ multiplex PCR; TCRdb holds only in-frame clones, not every one. The repertoire consists of roughly 710,000 clones, with 70% to 90% occurring once and the leading ten covering 0.0095% to 0.011%. The same specimen was also included in a second study, on human thymus T cells. That report notes: Resections from corrective heart surgery provided thymus tissue.

Sequences were obtained from thymocytes. The receptor comes from a girl less than two years old with a congenital heart defect.

CDR3 protein: CASSLADTGSSTEAFF. The CDR3 DNA follows: TGTGCCAGCAGCTTAGCCGATACAGGGTCATCCACTGAAGCTTTCTTT. The chain carries TRBV7-9 and TRBJ1-1, with D possibly matching TRBD1 (6 bases). Germline CDR1 SEHNR, CDR2 FQNEAQ (reference sequence). V was trimmed by 0 bases and J by 4 bases, leaving 15 bases between them. This CDR3 has 16 amino acids.